This TCR beta chain was recovered during a study of blood T cells in healthy people across ages. Using a J-beta primer mix together with a sample-barcoded 5' primer, a second PCR was run for about 7 to 12 cycles. TCRdb redid the calling of the 5' RACE reads with MiXCR, one entry per CDR3 protein. The repertoire holds hundreds of thousands of distinct CDR3 sequences, with roughly half as singletons. V lost 5 bases, J lost 7 bases, and 15 bases lay in between. Germline CDR1 SGHDT, CDR2 YYEEEE. This CDR3 region has 13 residues. The sample taken for sequencing was blood. This receptor was taken from a woman of 80 years or more in good health. This sequence joins TRBV5-6 and TRBJ1-2, with D possibly TRBD1 on 5 matching bases. The DNA for the CDR3 is TGTGCCAGCAGTTCCGGGACTCCGGCTGGCTACACCTTC. This gives the protein CASSSGTPAGYTF.